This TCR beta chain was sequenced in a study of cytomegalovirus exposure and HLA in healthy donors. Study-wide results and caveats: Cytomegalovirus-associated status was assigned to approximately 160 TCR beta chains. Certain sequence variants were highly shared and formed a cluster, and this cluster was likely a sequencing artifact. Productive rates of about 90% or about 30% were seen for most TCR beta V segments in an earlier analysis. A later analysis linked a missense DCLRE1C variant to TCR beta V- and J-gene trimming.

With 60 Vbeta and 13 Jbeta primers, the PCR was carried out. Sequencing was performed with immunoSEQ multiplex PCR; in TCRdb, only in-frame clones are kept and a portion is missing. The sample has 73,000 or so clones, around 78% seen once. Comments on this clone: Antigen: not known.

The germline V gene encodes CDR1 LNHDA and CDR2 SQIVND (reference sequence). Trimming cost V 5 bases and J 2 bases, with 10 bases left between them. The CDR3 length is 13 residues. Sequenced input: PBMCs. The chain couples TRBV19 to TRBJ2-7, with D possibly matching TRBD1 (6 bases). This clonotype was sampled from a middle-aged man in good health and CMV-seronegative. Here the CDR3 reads CASSVTGPYEQYF. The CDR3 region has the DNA TGTGCCAGTAGTGTGACAGGACCCTACGAGCAGTACTTC.